This TCR beta chain was obtained from a study of T cells after yellow fever vaccination (dated by TCRdb to between 2018 and 2021). Regarding the complete study: The SMART-Seq v4 Ultra Low Input RNA kit was used to prepare libraries from fractions with low cell numbers. To track T-cell clones before and after primary and booster YFV17D yellow fever vaccination, bulk TCR alpha and beta repertoires were sequenced longitudinally. Two healthy male donors made up the cohort, one aged 18 to 29 years and the other aged 30 to 39 years. Blood samples were taken at several timepoints before and after primary and secondary immunization, and bulk PBMC replicates and cell subsets were isolated.

Measured from the cysteine to the phenylalanine, the CDR3 is 13 residues long. The CDR3 DNA has 39 bases and is translated from base 1. CDR1 and CDR2 were assigned from the germline V gene (reference sequence) as LGHDT and YNNKEL. V is pared back by 3 bases and J by 7 bases, with 9 bases lying between the germline termini. Read against the paper, the sample's treatment or condition label means: live attenuated yellow fever vaccine strain. PBMCs were isolated from peripheral blood using a standard Ficoll-Paque protocol. Dynabeads CD4 and CD8 positive selection kits were used to isolate CD4 and CD8 T-cell fractions. RNA was extracted with TriZol from bulk PBMCs, CD4 and CD8 fractions, and dextramer-positive and dextramer-negative fractions. What the research found in general, with its limitations: The secondary T-cell response was found to be weaker but faster than the primary response, with a peak reached on day 5 rather than on day 15. A small fraction of clonotypes showed up in both the CD4 and CD8 compartments, probably as a result of convergent recombination. Computational filtering was needed because FACS-sorted repertoires could contain abundant contaminating clonotypes from the bulk population. Most clones expanded after primary vaccination (almost 97% of CD4 and about 85% of CD8) were re-detected after the booster, suggesting that broad memory maintenance occurred. Because only a couple of donors were included in the study, the extent to which the findings can be generalized is limited.

TCR cDNA was synthesized by 5'RACE template switching, which introduced a universal primer site and unique molecular identifiers. Priming of cDNA synthesis was performed from both the TCR alpha and TCR beta constant segments. Library amplification involved two PCR steps, and the second step added sample barcodes and sequencing adapters. Sequencing of libraries was performed on Illumina HiSeq 2500 (2x100 bp) or NovaSeq (2x150 bp). The original methods were these. MIGEC was used to demultiplex reads and collapse the reads into UMI consensus sequences, and MiXCR was used for V(D)J alignment. Using edgeR on replicate PBMC samples, clonotypes were called vaccine-responding if FDR was below 0.01 and the log2 fold change was above 5 up to day 15. Each bulk clonotype was labeled CD4 or CD8 based on which sequenced repertoire, CD4 or CD8, contained the clonotype at higher abundance. TCRdb reprocessed the public reads (quality trimming at Q25 with fastp, clone calling with MiXCR) and kept in-frame beta chains. When rows share a CDR3 protein, they turn into one entry using the most common DNA and genes. The V and J calls were determined by TCRdb, not by the authors. The sample contains roughly 150,000 distinct CDR3 sequences, more than 6.5% of them found a single time. Of the sample, more than 0.6% is held by the ten largest clones.

This clonotype was picked up a small number of times. Its recognized antigen is unknown. No qualities accompany the bases; no much larger clone lies one base away. In this chain, TRBV3-1 is recombined with TRBJ2-2; no confident D gene assignment can be made. The input for sequencing was CD4+ T cells sorted from PBMCs, taken 10 days after the yellow fever booster vaccination. The clonotype originates from a man in his thirties or forties who received the YFV17D yellow fever vaccine. The nucleotides read TGTGCCAGCAGCCATAATTTTTACGGGGAGCTGTTTTTT. Its product reads: CASSHNFYGELFF.